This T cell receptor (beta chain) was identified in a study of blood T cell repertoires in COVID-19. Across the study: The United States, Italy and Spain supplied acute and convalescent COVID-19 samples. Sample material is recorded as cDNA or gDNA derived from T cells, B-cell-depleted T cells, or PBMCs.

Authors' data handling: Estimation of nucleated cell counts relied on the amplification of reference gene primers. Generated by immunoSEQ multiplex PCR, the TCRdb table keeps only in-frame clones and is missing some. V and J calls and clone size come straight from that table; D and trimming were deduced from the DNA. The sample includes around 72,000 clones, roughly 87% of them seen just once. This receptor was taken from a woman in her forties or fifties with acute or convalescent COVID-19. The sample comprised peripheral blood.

The CDR3 DNA sequence: TGTGCCAGCAGGAGTTGGGACGGGAGCGGGGGCTACACCTTC. Its protein product is CASRSWDGSGGYTF. The chain is built from TRBV6-5 and TRBJ1-2; D is possibly TRBD1 (5 bases). The germline gives CDR1 MNHEY, CDR2 SVGAGI. Trimming took 6 bases from V and 8 from J, leaving 19 bases between them. CDR3 length: 14 amino acids.